The T cell receptor (beta chain) described here comes from a study of cytomegalovirus exposure and HLA in healthy donors. The CDR3 has 16 amino acids. Per germline, CDR1 SGDLS and CDR2 YYNGEE. The V end lost 4 bases, the J end lost 1 base, and 17 bases lay between the germline ends. 13 Jbeta primers and 60 Vbeta primers were used for the PCR. The repertoire was sequenced with immunoSEQ multiplex PCR; TCRdb's copy has only in-frame clones and lacks some. The repertoire holds about 140,000 clones, with over 60% as singletons. Source material: PBMCs. This TCR was recovered from a female donor in good health and CMV-seropositive. V gene TRBV9 combines with J gene TRBJ2-5; a weak D match, TRBD2 (5 bases). This CDR3 reads CASSSTGGSFQETQYF. Here the CDR3 DNA reads TGTGCCAGCAGCTCGACTGGCGGGTCATTCCAAGAGACCCAGTACTTC.